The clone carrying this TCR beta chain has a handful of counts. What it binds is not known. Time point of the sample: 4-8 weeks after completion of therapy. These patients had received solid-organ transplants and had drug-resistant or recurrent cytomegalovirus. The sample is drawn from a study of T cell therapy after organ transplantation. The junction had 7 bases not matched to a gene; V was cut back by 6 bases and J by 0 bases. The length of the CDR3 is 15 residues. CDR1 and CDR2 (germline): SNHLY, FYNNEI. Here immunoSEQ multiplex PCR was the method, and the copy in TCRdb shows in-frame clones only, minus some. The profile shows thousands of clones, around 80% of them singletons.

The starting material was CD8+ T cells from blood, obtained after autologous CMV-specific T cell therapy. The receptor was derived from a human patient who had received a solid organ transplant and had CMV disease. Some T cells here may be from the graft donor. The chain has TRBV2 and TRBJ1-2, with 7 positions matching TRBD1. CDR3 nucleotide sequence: TGTGCCAGCAGGCATCGACAGGGAGCTAACTATGGCTACACCTTC. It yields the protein CASRHRQGANYGYTF. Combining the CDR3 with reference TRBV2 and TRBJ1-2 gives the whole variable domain EPEVTQTPSHQVTQMGQEVILRCVPISNHLYFYWYRQILGQKVEFLVSFYNNEISEKSEIFDDQFSVERPDGSNFTLKIRSTKLEDSAMYFCASRHRQGANYGYTFGSGTRLTVV.